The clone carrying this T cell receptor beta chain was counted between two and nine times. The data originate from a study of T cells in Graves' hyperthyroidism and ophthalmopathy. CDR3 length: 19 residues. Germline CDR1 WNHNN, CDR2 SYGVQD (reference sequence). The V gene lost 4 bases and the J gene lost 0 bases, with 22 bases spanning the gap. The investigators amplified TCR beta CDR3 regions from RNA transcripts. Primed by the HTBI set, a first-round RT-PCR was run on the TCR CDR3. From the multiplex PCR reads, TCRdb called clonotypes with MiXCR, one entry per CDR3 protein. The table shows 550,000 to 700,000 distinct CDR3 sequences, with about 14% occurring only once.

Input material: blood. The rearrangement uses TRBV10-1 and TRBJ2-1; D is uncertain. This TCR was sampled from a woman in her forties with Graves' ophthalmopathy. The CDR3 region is CASSVFYQATKSSYNEQFF. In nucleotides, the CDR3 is TGCGCCAGCAGTGTCTTTTACCAAGCTACCAAAAGCTCCTACAATGAGCAGTTCTTC.